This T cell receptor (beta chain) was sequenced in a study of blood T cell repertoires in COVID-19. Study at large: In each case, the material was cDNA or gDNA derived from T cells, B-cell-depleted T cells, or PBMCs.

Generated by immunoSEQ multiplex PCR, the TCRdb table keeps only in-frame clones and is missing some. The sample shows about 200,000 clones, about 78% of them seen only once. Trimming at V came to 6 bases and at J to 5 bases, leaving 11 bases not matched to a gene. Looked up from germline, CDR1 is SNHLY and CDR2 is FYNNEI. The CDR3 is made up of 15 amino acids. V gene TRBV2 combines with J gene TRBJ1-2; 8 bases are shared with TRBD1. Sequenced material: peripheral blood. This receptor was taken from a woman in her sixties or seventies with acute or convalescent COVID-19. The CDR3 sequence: CASSQDRGSRYGYTF. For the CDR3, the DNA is TGTGCCAGCAGCCAAGACAGGGGTTCTCGGTATGGCTACACCTTC.